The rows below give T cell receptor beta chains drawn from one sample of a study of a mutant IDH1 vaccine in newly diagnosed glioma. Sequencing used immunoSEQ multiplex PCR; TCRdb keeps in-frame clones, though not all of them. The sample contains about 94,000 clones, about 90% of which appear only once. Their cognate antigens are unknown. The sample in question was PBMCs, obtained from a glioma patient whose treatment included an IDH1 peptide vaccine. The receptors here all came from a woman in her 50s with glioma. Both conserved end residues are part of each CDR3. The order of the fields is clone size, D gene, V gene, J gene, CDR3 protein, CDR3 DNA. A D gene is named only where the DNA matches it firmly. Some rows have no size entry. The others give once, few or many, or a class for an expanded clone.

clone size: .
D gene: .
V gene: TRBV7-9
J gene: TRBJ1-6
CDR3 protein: CASRGNSPLHF
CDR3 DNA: TGTGCCAGCAGGGGTAATTCACCCCTCCACTTT

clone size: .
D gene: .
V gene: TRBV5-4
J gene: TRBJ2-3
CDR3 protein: CASSPGTSTDTQYF
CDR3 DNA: TGTGCCAGCAGCCCCGGGACTAGCACAGATACGCAGTATTTT

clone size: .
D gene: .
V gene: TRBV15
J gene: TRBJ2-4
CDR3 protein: CATSRDLSIQYF
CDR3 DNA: TGTGCCACCAGCAGAGATCTGAGCATTCAGTACTTC

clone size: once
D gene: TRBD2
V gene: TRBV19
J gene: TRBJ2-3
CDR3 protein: CASSMLAGGTDTQYF
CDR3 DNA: TGTGCCAGTAGTATGCTAGCGGGAGGGACAGATACGCAGTATTTT

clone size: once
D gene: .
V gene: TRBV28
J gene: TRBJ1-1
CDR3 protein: CASNWGVNTEAFF
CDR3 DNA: TGTGCCAGCAATTGGGGCGTAAACACTGAAGCTTTCTTT

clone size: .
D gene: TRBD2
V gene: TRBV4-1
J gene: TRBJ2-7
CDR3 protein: CASSQGRREGSYEQYF
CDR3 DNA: TGCGCCAGCAGCCAAGGACGGAGGGAGGGTTCCTACGAGCAGTACTTC

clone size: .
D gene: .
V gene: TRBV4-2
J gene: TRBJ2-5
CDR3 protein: CASSQDHGTSRETQYF
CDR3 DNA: TGTGCCAGCAGCCAAGATCATGGGACTTCAAGAGAGACCCAGTACTTC

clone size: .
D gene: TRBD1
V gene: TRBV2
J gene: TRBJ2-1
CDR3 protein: CASGTGFHEQFF
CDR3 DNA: TGTGCCAGCGGGACAGGGTTCCATGAGCAGTTCTTC

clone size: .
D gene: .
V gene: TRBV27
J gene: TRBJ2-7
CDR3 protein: CASSFQADAYEQYF
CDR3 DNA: TGTGCCAGCAGTTTTCAAGCAGATGCCTACGAGCAGTACTTC

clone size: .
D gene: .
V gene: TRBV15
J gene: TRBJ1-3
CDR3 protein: CATSSSLTGSRPGNTIYF
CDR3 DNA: TGTGCCACCAGCAGTAGCCTCACAGGATCCAGACCTGGAAACACCATATATTTT

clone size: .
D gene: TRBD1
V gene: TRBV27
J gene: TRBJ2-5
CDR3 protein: CASSQYRGRGETQYF
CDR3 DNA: TGTGCCAGCAGTCAATACAGGGGGCGGGGGGAGACCCAGTACTTC

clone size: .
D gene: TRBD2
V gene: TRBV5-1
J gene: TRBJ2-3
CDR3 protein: CASRLAGVTDTQYF
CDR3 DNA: TGCGCCAGCAGACTAGCGGGAGTTACAGATACGCAGTATTTT

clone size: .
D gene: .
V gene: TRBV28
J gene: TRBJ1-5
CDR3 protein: CASSNHGESNQPQHF
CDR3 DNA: TGTGCCAGCAGTAACCACGGGGAGAGCAATCAGCCCCAGCATTTT

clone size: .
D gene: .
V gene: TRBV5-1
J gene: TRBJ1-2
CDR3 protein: CASSRAQGMDGYTF
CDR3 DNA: TGCGCCAGCAGCCGAGCACAGGGTATGGATGGCTACACCTTC

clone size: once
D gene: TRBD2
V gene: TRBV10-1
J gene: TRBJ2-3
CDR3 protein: CASSEGLAGLTDTQYF
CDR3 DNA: TGCGCCAGCAGTGAGGGACTAGCGGGACTCACAGATACGCAGTATTTT

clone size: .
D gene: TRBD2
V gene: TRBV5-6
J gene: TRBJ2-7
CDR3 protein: CASSVGLADSYEQYF
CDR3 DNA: TGTGCCAGCAGCGTGGGACTAGCGGACTCCTACGAGCAGTACTTC

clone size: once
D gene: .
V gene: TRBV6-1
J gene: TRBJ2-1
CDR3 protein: CASSELWGKSSYNEQFF
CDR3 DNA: TGTGCCAGCAGTGAACTGTGGGGGAAAAGCTCCTACAATGAGCAGTTCTTC

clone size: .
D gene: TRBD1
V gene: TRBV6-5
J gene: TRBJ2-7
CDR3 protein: CASRGQGSYEQYF
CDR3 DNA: TGTGCCAGCAGGGGACAGGGTTCCTACGAGCAGTACTTC

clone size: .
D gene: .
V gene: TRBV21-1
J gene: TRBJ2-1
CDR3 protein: CASSNKSLAGGGSSYNEQFF
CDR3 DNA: TGTGCCAGCAGCAACAAGTCACTAGCGGGAGGTGGGAGCTCCTACAATGAGCAGTTCTTC